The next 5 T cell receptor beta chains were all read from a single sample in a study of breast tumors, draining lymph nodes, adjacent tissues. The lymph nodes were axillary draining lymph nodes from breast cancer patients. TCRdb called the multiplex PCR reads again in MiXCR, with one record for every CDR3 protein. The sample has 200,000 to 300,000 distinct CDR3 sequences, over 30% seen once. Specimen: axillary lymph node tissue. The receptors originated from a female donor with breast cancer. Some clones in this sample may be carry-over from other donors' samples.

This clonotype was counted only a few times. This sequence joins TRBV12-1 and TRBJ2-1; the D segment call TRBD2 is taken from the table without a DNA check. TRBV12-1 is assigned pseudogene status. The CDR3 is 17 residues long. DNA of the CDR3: TGTGCCAGCAGGAACGGCCATAGCGGGAGGGTCTACAATGAGCAGTTCTTC. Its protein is CASRNGHSGRVYNEQFF.

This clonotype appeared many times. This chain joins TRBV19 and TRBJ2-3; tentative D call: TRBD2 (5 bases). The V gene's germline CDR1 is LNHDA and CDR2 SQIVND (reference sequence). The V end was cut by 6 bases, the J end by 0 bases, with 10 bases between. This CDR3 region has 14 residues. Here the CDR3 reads CASRRAGSTDTQYF. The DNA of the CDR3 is TGTGCCAGTAGGAGGGCGGGTAGCACAGATACGCAGTATTTT.

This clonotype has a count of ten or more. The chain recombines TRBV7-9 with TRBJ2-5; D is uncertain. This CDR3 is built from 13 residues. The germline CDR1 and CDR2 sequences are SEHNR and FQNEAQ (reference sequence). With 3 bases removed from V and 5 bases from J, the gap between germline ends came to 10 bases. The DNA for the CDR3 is TGTGCCAGCAGCTTGGGGTTTGTGGAGACCCAGTACTTC. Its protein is CASSLGFVETQYF.

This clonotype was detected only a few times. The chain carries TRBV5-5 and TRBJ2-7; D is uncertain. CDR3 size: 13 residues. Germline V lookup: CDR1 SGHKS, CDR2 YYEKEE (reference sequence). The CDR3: CANSLNYLYEQYV. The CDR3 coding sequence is TGTGCCAACAGCTTGAACTACCTCTACGAGCAGTACGTC.

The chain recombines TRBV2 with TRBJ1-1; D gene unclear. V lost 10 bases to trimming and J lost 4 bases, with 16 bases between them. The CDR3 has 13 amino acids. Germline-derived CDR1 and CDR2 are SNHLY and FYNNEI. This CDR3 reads CATSKGLSTEAFF. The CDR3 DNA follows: TGTGCCACCTCAAAAGGGTTGAGCACTGAAGCTTTCTTT.